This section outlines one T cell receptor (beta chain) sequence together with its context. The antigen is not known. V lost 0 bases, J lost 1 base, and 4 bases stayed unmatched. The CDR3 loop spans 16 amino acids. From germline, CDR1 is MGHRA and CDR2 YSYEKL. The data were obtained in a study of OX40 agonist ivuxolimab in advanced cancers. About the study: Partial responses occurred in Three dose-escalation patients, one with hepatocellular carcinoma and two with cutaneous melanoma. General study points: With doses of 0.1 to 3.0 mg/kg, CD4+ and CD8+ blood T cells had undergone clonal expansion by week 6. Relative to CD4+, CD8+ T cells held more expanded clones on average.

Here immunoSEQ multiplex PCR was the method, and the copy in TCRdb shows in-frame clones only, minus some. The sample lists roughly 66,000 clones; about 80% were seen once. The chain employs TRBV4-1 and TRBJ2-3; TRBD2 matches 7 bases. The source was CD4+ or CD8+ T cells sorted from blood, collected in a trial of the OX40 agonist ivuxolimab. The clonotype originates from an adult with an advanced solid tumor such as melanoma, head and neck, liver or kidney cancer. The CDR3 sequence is CASSQDGRGGTDTQYF. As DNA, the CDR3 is TGCGCCAGCAGCCAAGACGGTCGGGGGGGCACAGATACGCAGTATTTT.